This T cell receptor (beta chain) was observed in a study of cytomegalovirus exposure and HLA in healthy donors. For the study at large: Assignment to the Caucasian-associated ancestry cluster applied to 81% of the approximately 420 genotyped donors.

PCR involved 60 Vbeta and 13 Jbeta primers. TCRdb's table, derived via immunoSEQ multiplex PCR, lists solely in-frame clones and lacks some. The sample holds roughly 110,000 clones. The V and J ends lost 3 bases and 5 bases, in that order; junction bases with no gene match: 4. Germline loops: CDR1 SGDLS, CDR2 YYNGEE. This CDR3 has 15 residues. The V call is TRBV9, the J call TRBJ2-1; 11 bases agree with TRBD2. The sample consisted of PBMCs. This TCR came from a middle-aged man in good health and CMV-seropositive. DNA for the CDR3: TGTGCCAGCAGCGACGGGACTAGCGGTAACAATGAGCAGTTCTTC. Protein: CASSDGTSGNNEQFF. The variable domain in full, completed from reference TRBV9 and TRBJ2-1, reads DSGVTQTPKHLITATGQRVTLRCSPRSGDLSVYWYQQSLDQGLQFLIQYYNGEERAKGNILERFSAQQFPDLHSELNLSSLELGDSALYFCASSDGTSGNNEQFFGPGTRLTVL.